This TCR beta chain appears in the sequencing data of a study of hypomethylating agent response in myelodysplastic syndrome. The overall study: Most often mutated was TET2, found in 5 of 11 patients. Responders were 6 or 7 patients with complete response or hematologic improvement; about 5 were non-responders.

Libraries were prepared by immunoSEQ multiplex PCR; TCRdb keeps only in-frame clonotypes and omits some of them. The sample lists under 4,000 clones, around 80% seen once, with about 25% in the top ten. Study-wide findings and caveats: Shared GLIPH2 clusters possibly recognizing novel MDS antigens remain unconfirmed.

The V gene lost 4 bases and the J gene lost 1 base, with 16 bases spanning the gap. Germline lookup yields CDR1 SGDLS and CDR2 YYNGEE. The CDR3 is 16 amino acids. Remarks on this clone: Its specificity is not known.

The material sequenced was bone marrow, taken before or after starting hypomethylating agent treatment for myelodysplastic syndrome (not recorded which). This clonotype was sampled from a human donor with myelodysplastic syndrome. V and J are TRBV9 and TRBJ2-3; no clear D gene. The CDR3 is CASSPQLGLGTDTQYF. The CDR3 bases are TGTGCCAGCAGCCCCCAACTGGGTCTTGGCACAGATACGCAGTATTTT.